This T cell receptor beta chain appears in the sequencing data of a study of T cells after yellow fever vaccination. This CDR3 is built from 15 residues. Looked up from germline, CDR1 is SGHDT and CDR2 is YYEEEE. V lost 0 bases and J lost 1, with 10 bases in between. TCRdb passed the 5' RACE reads through MiXCR, listing each CDR3 protein once. This repertoire shows 150,000 to 200,000 distinct CDR3 sequences, 5.5% to 8% found once; its top ten account for under 3%. This material consisted of CD4+ T cells sorted from PBMCs, taken on the day of the first yellow fever vaccination. The TCR comes from a man aged 18 to 35 who received the YFV17D yellow fever vaccine. The chain combines TRBV5-6 with TRBJ2-5; no clear D. CDR3 region: CASSLVSQFQETQYF. The CDR3 DNA reads TGTGCCAGCAGCTTGGTGTCGCAGTTCCAAGAGACCCAGTACTTC.